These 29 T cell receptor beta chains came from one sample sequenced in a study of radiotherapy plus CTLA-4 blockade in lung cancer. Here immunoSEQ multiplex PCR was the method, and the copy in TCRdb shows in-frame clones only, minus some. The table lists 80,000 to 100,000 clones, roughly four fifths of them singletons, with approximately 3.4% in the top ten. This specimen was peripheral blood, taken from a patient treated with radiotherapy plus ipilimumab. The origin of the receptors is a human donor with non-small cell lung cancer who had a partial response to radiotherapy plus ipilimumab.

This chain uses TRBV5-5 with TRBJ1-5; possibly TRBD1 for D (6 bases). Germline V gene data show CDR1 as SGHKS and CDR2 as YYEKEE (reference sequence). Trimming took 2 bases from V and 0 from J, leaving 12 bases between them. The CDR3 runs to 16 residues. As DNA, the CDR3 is TGTGCCAGCAGCTTACAGGGAGGGGGTAGCAATCAGCCCCAGCATTTT. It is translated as CASSLQGGGSNQPQHF.

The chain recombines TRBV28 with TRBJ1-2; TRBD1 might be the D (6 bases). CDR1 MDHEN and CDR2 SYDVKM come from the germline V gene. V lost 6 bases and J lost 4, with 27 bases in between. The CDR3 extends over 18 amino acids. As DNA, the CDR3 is TGTGCCAGCAGGCCAACGGACGGGACACCTAATTCAGGCTATGGCTACACCTTC. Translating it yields CASRPTDGTPNSGYGYTF.

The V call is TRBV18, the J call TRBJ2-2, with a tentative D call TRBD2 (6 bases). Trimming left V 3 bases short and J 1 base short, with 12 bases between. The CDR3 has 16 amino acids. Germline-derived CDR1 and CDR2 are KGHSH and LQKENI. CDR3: CASSPRRRENTGELFF. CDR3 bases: TGTGCCAGCTCACCTCGGAGGAGGGAGAACACCGGGGAGCTGTTTTTT.

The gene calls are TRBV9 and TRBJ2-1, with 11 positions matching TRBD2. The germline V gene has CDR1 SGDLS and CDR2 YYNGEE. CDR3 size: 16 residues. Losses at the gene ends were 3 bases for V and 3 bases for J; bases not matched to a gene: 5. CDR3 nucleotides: TGTGCCAGCAGCGCCTACGGGACTAGCGGCTACAATGAGCAGTTCTTC. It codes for CASSAYGTSGYNEQFF. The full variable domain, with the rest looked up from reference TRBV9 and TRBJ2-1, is DSGVTQTPKHLITATGQRVTLRCSPRSGDLSVYWYQQSLDQGLQFLIQYYNGEERAKGNILERFSAQQFPDLHSELNLSSLELGDSALYFCASSAYGTSGYNEQFFGPGTRLTVL.

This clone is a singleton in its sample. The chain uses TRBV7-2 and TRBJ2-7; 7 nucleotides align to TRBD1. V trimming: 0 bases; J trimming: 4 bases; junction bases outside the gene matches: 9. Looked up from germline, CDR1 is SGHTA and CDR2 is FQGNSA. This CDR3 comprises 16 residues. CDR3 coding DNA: TGTGCCAGCAGCTTAGCGACGGGGACAGCCCCTTACGAGCAGTACTTC. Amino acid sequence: CASSLATGTAPYEQYF.

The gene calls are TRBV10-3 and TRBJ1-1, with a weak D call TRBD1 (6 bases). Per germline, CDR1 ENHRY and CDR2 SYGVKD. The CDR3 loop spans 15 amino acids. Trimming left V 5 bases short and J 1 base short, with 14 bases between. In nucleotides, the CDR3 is TGTGCCATCAGTCCGTGGACAGACGGGAACACTGAAGCTTTCTTT. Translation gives CAISPWTDGNTEAFF.

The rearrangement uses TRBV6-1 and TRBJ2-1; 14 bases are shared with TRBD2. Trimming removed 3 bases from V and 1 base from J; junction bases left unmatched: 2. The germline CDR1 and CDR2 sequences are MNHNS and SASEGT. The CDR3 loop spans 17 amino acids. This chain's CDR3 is CASSDGTSGGSYNEQFF. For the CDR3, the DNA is TGTGCCAGCAGTGACGGGACTAGCGGGGGTTCCTACAATGAGCAGTTCTTC.

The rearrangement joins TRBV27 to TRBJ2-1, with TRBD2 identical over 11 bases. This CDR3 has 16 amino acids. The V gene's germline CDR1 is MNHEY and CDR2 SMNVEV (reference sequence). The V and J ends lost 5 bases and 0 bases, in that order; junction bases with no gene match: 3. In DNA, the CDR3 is TGTGCCAGCAGTACTGGACTAGCGGGCTCCTACAATGAGCAGTTCTTC. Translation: CASSTGLAGSYNEQFF.

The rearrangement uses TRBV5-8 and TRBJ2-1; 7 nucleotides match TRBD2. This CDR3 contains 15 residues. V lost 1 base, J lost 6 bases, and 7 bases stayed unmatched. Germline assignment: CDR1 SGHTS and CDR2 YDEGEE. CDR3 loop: CASSLISGNLNEQFF. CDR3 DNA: TGTGCCAGCAGCTTGATAAGCGGGAACCTCAATGAGCAGTTCTTC.

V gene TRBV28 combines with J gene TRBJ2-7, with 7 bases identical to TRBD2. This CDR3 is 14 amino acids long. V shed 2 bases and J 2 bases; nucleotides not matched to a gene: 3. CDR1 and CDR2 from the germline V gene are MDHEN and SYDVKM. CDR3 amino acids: CASSLTRGAYEQYF. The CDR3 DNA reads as TGTGCCAGCAGTTTAACTCGGGGGGCCTACGAGCAGTACTTC.

CDR3 sequence reads: CASSIWLHQNIQYF. The CDR3, as DNA: TGTGCCAGTAGTATTTGGCTCCATCAAAACATTCAGTACTTC. This chain connects TRBV19 to TRBJ2-4; no definite D call. The ends were cut back, 3 bases at V and 5 bases at J, with 11 bases in the middle. The CDR3 extends over 14 amino acids. The germline V gene has CDR1 LNHDA and CDR2 SQIVND (reference sequence).

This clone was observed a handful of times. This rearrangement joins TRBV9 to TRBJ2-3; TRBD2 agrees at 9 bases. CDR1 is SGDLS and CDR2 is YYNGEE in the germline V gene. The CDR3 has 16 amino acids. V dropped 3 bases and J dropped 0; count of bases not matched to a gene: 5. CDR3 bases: TGTGCCAGCAGCGGGGGACTAGCAGCTAGCACAGATACGCAGTATTTT. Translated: CASSGGLAASTDTQYF.

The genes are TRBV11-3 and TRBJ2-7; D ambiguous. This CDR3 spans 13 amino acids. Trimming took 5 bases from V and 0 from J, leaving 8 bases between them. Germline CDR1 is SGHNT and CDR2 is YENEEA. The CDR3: CASSRTRSYEQYF. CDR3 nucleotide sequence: TGTGCCAGCAGCCGAACGCGCTCCTACGAGCAGTACTTC.

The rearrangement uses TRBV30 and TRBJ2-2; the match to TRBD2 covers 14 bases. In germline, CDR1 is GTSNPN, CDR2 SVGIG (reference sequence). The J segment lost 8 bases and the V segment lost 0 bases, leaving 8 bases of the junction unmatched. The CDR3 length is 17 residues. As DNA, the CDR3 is TGTGCCTGGAGTGTCGGAGGGACTAGCGGGAGAATGGGGGAGCTGTTTTTT. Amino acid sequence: CAWSVGGTSGRMGELFF.

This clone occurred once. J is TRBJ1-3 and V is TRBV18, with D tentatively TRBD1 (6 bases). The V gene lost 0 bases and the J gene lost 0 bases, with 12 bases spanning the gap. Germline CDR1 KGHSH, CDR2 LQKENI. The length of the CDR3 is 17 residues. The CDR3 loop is CASSPPDRFFSGNTIYF. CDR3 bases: TGTGCCAGCTCACCACCGGACAGATTTTTCTCTGGAAACACCATATATTTT. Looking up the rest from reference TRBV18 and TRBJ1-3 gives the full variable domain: NAGVMQNPRHLVRRRGQEARLRCSPMKGHSHVYWYRQLPEEGLKFMVYLQKENIIDESGMPKERFSAEFPKEGPSILRIQQVVRGDSAAYFCASSPPDRFFSGNTIYFGEGSWLTVV.

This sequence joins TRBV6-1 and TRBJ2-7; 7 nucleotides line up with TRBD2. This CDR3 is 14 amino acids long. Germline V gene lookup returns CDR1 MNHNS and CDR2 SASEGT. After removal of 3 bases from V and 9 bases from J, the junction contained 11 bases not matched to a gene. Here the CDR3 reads CASSEQGGRSVQYF. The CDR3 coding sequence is TGTGCCAGCAGTGAGCAGGGCGGGAGATCTGTGCAGTACTTC.

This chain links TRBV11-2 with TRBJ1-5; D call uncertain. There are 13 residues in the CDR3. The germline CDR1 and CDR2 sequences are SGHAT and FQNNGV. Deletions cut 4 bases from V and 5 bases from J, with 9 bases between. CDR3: CASSSTGDQPQHF. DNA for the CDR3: TGTGCCAGCAGCTCGACTGGAGATCAGCCCCAGCATTTT.

CDR3 sequence: CASSDLKGARYNEQFF. The CDR3 DNA follows: TGCGCCAGCAGTGATTTGAAGGGGGCGCGATACAATGAGCAGTTCTTC. This chain links TRBV10-1 with TRBJ2-1; 7 bases agree with TRBD1. The CDR3 length is 16 residues. Germline trimming cut 3 bases from V and 4 bases from J; bases unmatched to any gene: 9. Germline V lookup: CDR1 WNHNN, CDR2 SYGVQD (reference sequence).

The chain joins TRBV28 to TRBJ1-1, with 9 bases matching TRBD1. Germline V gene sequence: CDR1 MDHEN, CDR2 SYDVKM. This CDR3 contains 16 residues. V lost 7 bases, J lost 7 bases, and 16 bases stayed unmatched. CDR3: CASIHLPGQGSGEAFF. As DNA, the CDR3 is TGTGCCAGCATTCACTTGCCGGGACAGGGCTCGGGTGAAGCTTTCTTT.

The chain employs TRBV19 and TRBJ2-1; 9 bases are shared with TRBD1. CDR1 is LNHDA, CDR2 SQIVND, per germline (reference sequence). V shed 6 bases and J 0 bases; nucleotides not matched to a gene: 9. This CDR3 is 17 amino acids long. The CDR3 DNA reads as TGTGCCAGTAGCCCAACGGGGACAGGGAGCTCCTACAATGAGCAGTTCTTC. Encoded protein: CASSPTGTGSSYNEQFF.

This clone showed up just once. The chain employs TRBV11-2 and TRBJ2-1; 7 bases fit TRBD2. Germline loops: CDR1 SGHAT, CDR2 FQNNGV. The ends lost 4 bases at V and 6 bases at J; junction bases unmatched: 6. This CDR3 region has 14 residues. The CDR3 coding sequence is TGTGCCAGCAGCTCCGGGACTATAATCAATGAGCAGTTCTTC. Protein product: CASSSGTIINEQFF. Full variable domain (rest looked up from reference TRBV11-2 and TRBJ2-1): EAGVAQSPRYKIIEKRQSVAFWCNPISGHATLYWYQQILGQGPKLLIQFQNNGVVDDSQLPKDRFSAERLKGVDSTLKIQPAKLEDSAVYLCASSSGTIINEQFFGPGTRLTVL.

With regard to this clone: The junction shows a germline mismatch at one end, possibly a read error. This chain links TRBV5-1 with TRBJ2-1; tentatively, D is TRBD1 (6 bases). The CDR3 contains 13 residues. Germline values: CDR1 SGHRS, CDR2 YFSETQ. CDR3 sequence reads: CANSITGLDEQFF. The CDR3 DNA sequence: TGCGCCAACAGCATTACAGGGTTGGATGAGCAGTTCTTC. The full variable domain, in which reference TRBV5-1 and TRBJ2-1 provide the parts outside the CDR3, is KAGVTQTPRYLIKTRGQQVTLSCSPISGHRSVSWYQQTPGQGLQFLFEYFSETQRNKGNFPGRFSGRQFSNSRSEMNVSTLELGDSALYLCANSITGLDEQFFGPGTRLTVL.

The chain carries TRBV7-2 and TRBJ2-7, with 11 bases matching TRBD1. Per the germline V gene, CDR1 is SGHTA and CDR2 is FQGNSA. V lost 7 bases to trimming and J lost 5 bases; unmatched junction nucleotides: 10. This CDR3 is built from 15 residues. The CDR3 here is CASNFRTGGIDEQYF. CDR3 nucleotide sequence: TGTGCCAGCAACTTCAGGACAGGGGGCATCGACGAGCAGTACTTC. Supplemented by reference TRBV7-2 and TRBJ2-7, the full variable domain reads GAGVSQSPSNKVTEKGKDVELRCDPISGHTALYWYRQSLGQGLEFLIYFQGNSAPDKSGLPSDRFSAERTGGSVSTLTIQRTQQEDSAVYLCASNFRTGGIDEQYFGPGTRLTVT.

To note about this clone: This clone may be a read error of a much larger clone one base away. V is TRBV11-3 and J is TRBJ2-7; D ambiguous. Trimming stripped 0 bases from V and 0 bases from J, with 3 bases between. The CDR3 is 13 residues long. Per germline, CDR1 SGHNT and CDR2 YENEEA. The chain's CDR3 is CASSLESSYEQYF. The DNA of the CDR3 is TGTGCCAGCAGCTTAGAGAGCTCCTACGAGCAGTACTTC.

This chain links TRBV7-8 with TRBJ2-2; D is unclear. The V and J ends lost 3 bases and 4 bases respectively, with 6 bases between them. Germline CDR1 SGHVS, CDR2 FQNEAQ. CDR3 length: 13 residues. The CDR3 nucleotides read TGTGCCAGCAGCTTGATGAGCACCGGGGAGCTGTTTTTT. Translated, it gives CASSLMSTGELFF. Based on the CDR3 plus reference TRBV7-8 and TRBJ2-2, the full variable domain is GAGVSQSPRYKVAKRGQDVALRCDPISGHVSLFWYQQALGQGPEFLTYFQNEAQLDKSGLPSDRFFAERPEGSVSTLKIQRTQQEDSAVYLCASSLMSTGELFFGEGSRLTVL.

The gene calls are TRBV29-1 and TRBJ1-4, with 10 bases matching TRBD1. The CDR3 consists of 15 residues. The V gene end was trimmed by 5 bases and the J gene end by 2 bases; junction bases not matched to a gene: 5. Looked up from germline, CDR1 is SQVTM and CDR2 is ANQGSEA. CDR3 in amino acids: CSVSPGQGTNEKLFF. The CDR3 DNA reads TGCAGCGTTTCACCGGGACAGGGGACTAATGAAAAACTGTTTTTT.

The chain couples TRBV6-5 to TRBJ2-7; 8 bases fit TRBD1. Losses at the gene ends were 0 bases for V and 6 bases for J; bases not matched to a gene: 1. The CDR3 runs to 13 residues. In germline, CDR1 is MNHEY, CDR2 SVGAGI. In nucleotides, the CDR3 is TGTGCCAGCAGTTACTCAACAGGGGGCGAGCAGTACTTC. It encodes CASSYSTGGEQYF.

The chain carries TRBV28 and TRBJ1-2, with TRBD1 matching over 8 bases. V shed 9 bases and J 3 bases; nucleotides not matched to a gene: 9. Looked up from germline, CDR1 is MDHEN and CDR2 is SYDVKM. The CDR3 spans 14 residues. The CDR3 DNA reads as TGTGCCAGTACAACAGGGGGTTATGACTATGGCTACACCTTC. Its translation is CASTTGGYDYGYTF.

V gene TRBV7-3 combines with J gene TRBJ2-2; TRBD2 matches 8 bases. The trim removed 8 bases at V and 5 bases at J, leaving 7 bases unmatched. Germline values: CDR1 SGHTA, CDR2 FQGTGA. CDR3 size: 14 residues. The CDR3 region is CASRLAGLTGELFF. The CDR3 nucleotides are TGTGCCAGCCGGCTAGCGGGCCTAACCGGGGAGCTGTTTTTT.